This T cell receptor beta chain was captured by sequencing in a study of blood T cell repertoires in COVID-19. At the level of the study: T cells, B-cell-depleted T cells, or PBMCs provided the cDNA or gDNA that served as material.

Authors' data handling: For nucleated cells, counts were estimated from reference gene primer amplification. Measured with immunoSEQ multiplex PCR; TCRdb has only the in-frame clones, and not every one. D and trimming come from the DNA, and the V and J calls and clone size come from that table. The sample holds over 100,000 clones, 91% seen once. A single count supports this clone. V shed 4 bases, J shed 5 bases, and the junction held 17 bases outside the gene matches. CDR3 length: 18 amino acids. From germline, CDR1 is SGHNT and CDR2 YENEEA. This rearrangement joins TRBV11-3 to TRBJ2-1; 7 bases agree with TRBD2. The sequence came from a man between 18 and 29 years old with acute or convalescent COVID-19. The material sequenced was peripheral blood. CDR3: CASSSRPGGALRNNEQFF. The CDR3 DNA is TGTGCCAGCAGCTCCCGACCGGGGGGAGCGTTGAGGAACAATGAGCAGTTCTTC.